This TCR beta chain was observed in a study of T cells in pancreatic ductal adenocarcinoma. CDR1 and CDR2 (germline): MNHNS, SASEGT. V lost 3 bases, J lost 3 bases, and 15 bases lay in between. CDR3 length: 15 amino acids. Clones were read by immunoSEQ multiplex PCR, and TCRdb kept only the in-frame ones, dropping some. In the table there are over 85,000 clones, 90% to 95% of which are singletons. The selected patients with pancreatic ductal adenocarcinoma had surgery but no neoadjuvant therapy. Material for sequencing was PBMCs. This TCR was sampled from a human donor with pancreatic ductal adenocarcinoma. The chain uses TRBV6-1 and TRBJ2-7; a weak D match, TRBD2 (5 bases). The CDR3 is CASSDGGRVDYEQYF. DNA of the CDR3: TGTGCCAGCAGTGATGGAGGACGGGTTGACTACGAGCAGTACTTC.